This is a list of T cell receptor beta chains from one sample in a study of cytomegalovirus exposure and HLA in healthy donors. Generated by immunoSEQ multiplex PCR, the TCRdb table keeps only in-frame clones and is missing some. The sample consists of over 150,000 clones, about 86% of them appearing once. What was sequenced was PBMCs. These receptors came from a woman aged 30 to 39 in good health and CMV-seronegative. CDR3s include the opening cysteine and the closing phenylalanine or tryptophan. Each record gives: V gene, J gene, D gene, CDR3 protein. D genes are given only for firm matches.

>TRBV7-9|TRBJ2-3|TRBD1
CASSLRTGPVYTQYF
>TRBV18|TRBJ2-3|TRBD2
CASSPTSGSPDTQYF
>TRBV18|TRBJ2-5|TRBD2
CASSSGGTQETQYF
>TRBV5-1|TRBJ1-5|TRBD1
CASSQGTANQPQHF
>TRBV4-1|TRBJ2-1|TRBD2
CASSQDPGTSNEQFF
>TRBV7-2|TRBJ2-5|TRBD2
CASSTRTSGIYETQYF
>TRBV2|TRBJ2-1|TRBD1
CASSATGINEQFF
>TRBV10-3|TRBJ2-1|TRBD2
CAISEAPGTSGSYNEQFF
>TRBV7-8|TRBJ1-5|TRBD1
CASSLGRPTGIDNQPQHF
>TRBV7-9|TRBJ2-3|TRBD1
CASSLATGGTDTQYF
>TRBV5-8|TRBJ2-2|.
CASSQRLGLQIIRNTGELFF
>TRBV19|TRBJ1-5|.
CASSIAFGQPQHF
>TRBV4-2|TRBJ2-7|TRBD2
CASSHDTWGTSGSRDEQYF
>TRBV5-4|TRBJ2-1|TRBD1
CASSSDPQGAANEQFF
>TRBV5-1|TRBJ2-3|TRBD2
CASRMGLAGVGDTQYF
>TRBV19|TRBJ1-1|.
CASSMGQVNTEAFF
>TRBV27|TRBJ2-7|.
CASSLRSQGSYEQYF
>TRBV27|TRBJ2-1|.
CASHPGARYNEQFF
>TRBV28|TRBJ2-3|TRBD1
CASSADRGTDTQYF
>TRBV5-1|TRBJ2-5|TRBD2
CASSSGTSGQETQYF
>TRBV20-1|TRBJ1-2|.
CSANTYGYTF
>TRBV28|TRBJ1-2|.
CASSLQGGYTF
>TRBV6-1|TRBJ2-7|TRBD2
CASSEKLASGRYEQYF
>TRBV10-3|TRBJ2-5|TRBD1
CAIRGDLDRAATQYF
>TRBV5-6|TRBJ2-5|TRBD1
CASSLGGTGETQYF
>TRBV6-6|TRBJ1-6|.
CASSYSRSSYNSPLHF
>TRBV19|TRBJ1-5|TRBD1
CASSIGQGAGPQHF
>TRBV11-2|TRBJ2-5|TRBD2
CASSPGTSYETQYF
>TRBV7-9|TRBJ1-2|TRBD1
CASSWTGTGRTGYTF
>TRBV28|TRBJ2-5|.
CASSPSTGSQETQYF
>TRBV28|TRBJ2-6|TRBD1
CASCGQGGSWANVLTF
>TRBV6-4|TRBJ1-1|.
CASMMTGTLGDTEAFF
>TRBV6-5|.|TRBD1
CASSYSAQGPPYEQYF
>TRBV6-1|TRBJ2-5|TRBD2
CASSEVAGKQETQYF
>TRBV6-6|TRBJ2-2|.
CASSWEGELFF
>TRBV6-1|TRBJ2-7|.
CASNLNPSYEQYF
>TRBV28|TRBJ2-7|TRBD1
CASRRTGTGAVQYF